This record concerns one TCR beta chain sequence. Its target is unknown. Trimming removed 4 bases at V and 7 bases at J, with 17 bases between. The germline V gene encodes CDR1 SGHRS and CDR2 YFSETQ. The CDR3 loop spans 15 amino acids. RNA was extracted and reverse transcribed into cDNA as the sequencing template. TCRdb's copy holds only in-frame clones and misses some; the assay was immunoSEQ multiplex PCR. The sample carries 130,000 to 150,000 clones, around 86% recorded once. The data derive from a study of CD8+ T cells in alopecia areata. Study-wide context: For the treated group, dosing was oral tofacitinib at 5 to 10 mg twice daily. The study, taken as a whole, reports: Patients shared TCRs less clearly than mice did, possibly owing to HLA.

From alopecia areata patients, lesional scalp punch biopsies and peripheral blood were collected. The receptor comes from a human donor with alopecia areata. The sample consisted of CD8+ T cells sorted from blood, taken at week 0. This chain joins TRBV5-1 and TRBJ2-2; perhaps TRBD1 as D (6 bases). CDR3 bases: TGCGCCAGCAGCACGTCGGACAGTGGCCGCGGGGAGCTGTTTTTT. This encodes CASSTSDSGRGELFF.